This TCR beta chain stems from a study of blood T cell repertoires in COVID-19. This CDR3 spans 15 amino acids. CDR1 is KGHSH and CDR2 is LQKENI in the germline V gene. The V gene lost 6 bases and the J gene lost 0 bases, with 11 bases spanning the gap. The assay was immunoSEQ multiplex PCR, and TCRdb's table has in-frame clones only and misses some. The sample lists about 280,000 clones; approximately 85% were seen once. The sequencing input was peripheral blood. V and J are TRBV18 and TRBJ2-2; possibly TRBD2 for D (5 bases). The TCR was taken from a man in his fifties with active or convalescent COVID-19. Here the CDR3 DNA reads TGTGCCAGCTCCGAGAGCGGAACGAACACCGGGGAGCTGTTTTTT. This translates into CASSESGTNTGELFF. Full variable domain (rest looked up from reference TRBV18 and TRBJ2-2): NAGVMQNPRHLVRRRGQEARLRCSPMKGHSHVYWYRQLPEEGLKFMVYLQKENIIDESGMPKERFSAEFPKEGPSILRIQQVVRGDSAAYFCASSESGTNTGELFFGEGSRLTVL.